This T cell receptor beta chain is from a study of cytomegalovirus exposure and HLA in healthy donors. This clone was seen only once. Antigen: not known. The PCR employed 60 Vbeta primers together with 13 Jbeta primers. Study processing details: Unique TCR beta chains numbered 80 million to 95 million in a later analysis, with around 10 million shared. Clones were sequenced by immunoSEQ multiplex PCR, and TCRdb holds only the in-frame ones, with some missing. V and J calls and clone size are those listed in that table; D and trimming were worked out from the DNA. Of more than 150,000 clones in the sample, about 79% were seen once. Study-wide results and limits: An Asian-associated ancestry cluster reportedly showed fewer N-insertions than the approximately 620-donor mean in a later analysis.

Germline CDR1 reads SGDLS; CDR2 reads YYNGEE. This CDR3 spans 15 amino acids. The junction had 4 bases not matched to a gene; V was cut back by 2 bases and J by 2 bases. The chain recombines TRBV9 with TRBJ2-1; TRBD2 matches 7 bases. The material sequenced was PBMCs. This receptor was obtained from a man younger than 35 in good health and CMV-seronegative. The CDR3 protein is CASSVTAGAYNEQFF. For the CDR3, the DNA is TGTGCCAGCAGCGTTACCGCGGGGGCCTACAATGAGCAGTTCTTC.